These 32 T cell receptor beta chains originate from one sample sequenced in a study of cytomegalovirus exposure and HLA in healthy donors. Both 60 Vbeta primers and 13 Jbeta primers went into the PCR. Assay used: immunoSEQ multiplex PCR; TCRdb lists only in-frame clones, some missing. This sample has 30,000 to 40,000 clones, with 60% to 70% found just once. The sample consisted of PBMCs. The receptors derive from a middle-aged man in good health and CMV-seronegative.

This clone appeared a single time. The junction shows a germline mismatch at one end, possibly a read error. This chain's CDR3 is CASSPRQLAGGVDTQYF. The CDR3 DNA is TGTGCTAGCAGCCCGCGGCAACTAGCGGGGGGTGTAGATACGCAGTATTTT. The genes are TRBV7-7 and TRBJ2-3; 12 nucleotides line up with TRBD2. CDR1 SSHAT and CDR2 FNYEAQ come from the germline V gene (reference sequence). CDR3 length: 17 amino acids. The entire variable domain, with the rest obtained from reference TRBV7-7 and TRBJ2-3, is as follows: GAGVSQSPRYKVTKRGQDVTLRCDPISSHATLYWYQQALGQGPEFLTYFNYEAQPDKSGLPSDRFSAERPEGSISTLTIQRTEQRDSAMYRCASSPRQLAGGVDTQYFGPGTRLTVL.

This chain links TRBV9 with TRBJ2-1; 8 bases are shared with TRBD2. Germline values: CDR1 SGDLS, CDR2 YYNGEE. V was clipped by 0 bases and J by 8 bases; unmatched bases: 10. There are 16 residues in the CDR3. The DNA for the CDR3 is TGTGCCAGCAGCGTAGCTGCCCGGACTAGCCTCCATGAGCAGTTCTTC. This gives the protein CASSVAARTSLHEQFF.

This clone has just one count. The J gene is TRBJ1-2, the V gene TRBV2; 8 bases match TRBD1. Germline trimming cut 6 bases from V and 6 bases from J; bases unmatched to any gene: 3. Germline assignment: CDR1 SNHLY and CDR2 FYNNEI. The CDR3 consists of 12 residues. CDR3 sequence reads: CASSGQGNGYTF. The CDR3 DNA is TGTGCCAGCAGCGGACAGGGTAATGGCTACACCTTC.

The chain employs TRBV11-3 and TRBJ2-1; 11 bases fit TRBD1. The CDR3 sequence is 16 residues long. Germline V gene data show CDR1 as SGHNT and CDR2 as YENEEA. V lost 5 bases, J lost 3 bases, and 6 bases stayed unmatched. The CDR3 nucleotides read TGTGCCAGCAGCGGGACCGGGACAGGGGGCTACAATGAGCAGTTCTTC. Amino acid sequence: CASSGTGTGGYNEQFF. Using reference TRBV11-3 and TRBJ2-1 for the parts outside the CDR3, the full variable domain is EAGVVQSPRYKIIEKKQPVAFWCNPISGHNTLYWYLQNLGQGPELLIRYENEEAVDDSQLPKDRFSAERLKGVDSTLKIQPAELGDSAVYLCASSGTGTGGYNEQFFGPGTRLTVL.

V and J are TRBV10-3 and TRBJ2-2; 7 nucleotides align to TRBD1. After removal of 7 bases from V and 5 bases from J, the junction contained 10 bases not matched to a gene. Germline values: CDR1 ENHRY, CDR2 SYGVKD. The CDR3 runs to 15 residues. The CDR3 bases are TGTGCCATCAACGAAGGGCAGGGGGATACCGGGGAGCTGTTTTTT. It encodes CAINEGQGDTGELFF.

The gene calls are TRBV7-2 and TRBJ1-5; D gene unclear. Germline CDR1 SGHTA, CDR2 FQGNSA. Between the trimmed V and J ends, which lost 1 base and 7 bases, there was a span of 11 bases. The CDR3 sequence is 14 residues long. The DNA of the CDR3 is TGTGCCAGCAGCTTAGGTGGCAGGCCCCAGCCCCAGCATTTT. Protein: CASSLGGRPQPQHF. The variable domain in full, completed from reference TRBV7-2 and TRBJ1-5, reads GAGVSQSPSNKVTEKGKDVELRCDPISGHTALYWYRQSLGQGLEFLIYFQGNSAPDKSGLPSDRFSAERTGGSVSTLTIQRTQQEDSAVYLCASSLGGRPQPQHFGDGTRLSIL.

The V and J genes are TRBV7-2 and TRBJ1-5; TRBD1 is a possible D gene (5 bases). The CDR3 is 15 amino acids. CDR1 and CDR2 from the germline V gene are SGHTA and FQGNSA. Between the trimmed V and J ends, which lost 5 bases and 0 bases, there was a span of 11 bases. This CDR3 is CASSLRTSSNQPQHF. The CDR3 DNA sequence: TGTGCCAGCAGCCTAAGGACAAGTAGCAATCAGCCCCAGCATTTT.

The chain recombines TRBV28 with TRBJ1-5, with TRBD1 identical over 8 bases. V was pared by 5 bases and J by 6 bases, with 12 bases of the junction left unmatched. The germline V gene encodes CDR1 MDHEN and CDR2 SYDVKM. This CDR3 is 16 amino acids long. CDR3 coding DNA: TGTGCCAGCAGTGCGAATGGAGGCAGGGGGCTTCAGCCCCAGCATTTT. Amino acid sequence: CASSANGGRGLQPQHF.

The chain recombines TRBV9 with TRBJ2-7, with D unclear. This CDR3 is built from 14 residues. Deletions cut 4 bases from V and 0 bases from J, with 11 bases between. In germline, CDR1 is SGDLS, CDR2 YYNGEE. CDR3 DNA: TGTGCCAGCAGCATGGTCCCGAGCTCCTACGAGCAGTACTTC. This codes for CASSMVPSSYEQYF.

V gene TRBV4-1 combines with J gene TRBJ2-2; the match to TRBD1 covers 12 bases. Germline assignment: CDR1 MGHRA and CDR2 YSYEKL. CDR3 length equals 17 residues. V lost 3 bases and J lost 7; bases outside the gene matches: 9. The CDR3 spells CASSQEGTGGADGELFF. CDR3 DNA: TGCGCCAGCAGCCAGGAAGGGACAGGGGGCGCGGACGGGGAGCTGTTTTTT.

The gene calls are TRBV7-2 and TRBJ1-2; D is unclear. The ends were cut back, 1 base at V and 8 bases at J, with 17 bases in the middle. The CDR3 runs to 15 residues. In germline, CDR1 is SGHTA, CDR2 FQGNSA. The CDR3 DNA reads TGTGCCAGCAGCTTAGTTCCCCTTGCGCGCGGCGGCTACACCTTC. Its protein product is CASSLVPLARGGYTF.

J is TRBJ1-1 and V is TRBV30; D is ambiguous. Trimming took 6 bases from V and 1 from J, leaving 6 bases between them. CDR3 size: 11 residues. CDR1 is GTSNPN and CDR2 is SVGIG in the germline V gene (reference sequence). CDR3: CACPSNTEAFF. For the CDR3, the DNA is TGTGCCTGCCCCTCGAACACTGAAGCTTTCTTT.

The chain recombines TRBV2 with TRBJ1-1; D ambiguous. Trimming stripped 6 bases from V and 1 base from J, with 12 bases between. The CDR3 extends over 14 amino acids. Germline V gene sequence: CDR1 SNHLY, CDR2 FYNNEI. CDR3 protein: CASRLHNSNTEAFF. DNA of the CDR3: TGTGCCAGCAGGTTACATAATTCGAACACTGAAGCTTTCTTT.

The CDR3 loop reads CASSLGMRENTGELFF. CDR3 coding DNA: TGTGCCAGCAGCTTGGGTATGCGGGAGAACACCGGGGAGCTGTTTTTT. The chain joins TRBV5-4 to TRBJ2-2, with D perhaps TRBD2 (6 bases). Germline CDR1 SGHNT, CDR2 YYREEE (reference sequence). The V gene lost 0 bases and the J gene lost 1 base, with 10 bases spanning the gap. The CDR3 extends over 16 amino acids. The whole variable domain, remainder taken from reference TRBV5-4 and TRBJ2-2, is ETGVTQSPTHLIKTRGQQVTLRCSSQSGHNTVSWYQQALGQGPQFIFQYYREEENGRGNFPPRFSGLQFPNYSSELNVNALELDDSALYLCASSLGMRENTGELFFGEGSRLTVL.

V gene TRBV6-1 combines with J gene TRBJ2-7, with D unclear. The CDR3 loop spans 11 amino acids. The germline CDR1 and CDR2 sequences are MNHNS and SASEGT. V lost 6 bases, J lost 3 bases, and 6 bases lay in between. The CDR3 region has the DNA TGTGCCAGCAGCGACTTCTACGAGCAGTACTTC. This sequence encodes CASSDFYEQYF.

The chain links TRBV30 to TRBJ2-5; 8 positions match TRBD2. The CDR3 loop spans 14 amino acids. V was clipped by 1 base and J by 1 base; unmatched bases: 2. The germline CDR1 and CDR2 sequences are GTSNPN and SVGIG (reference sequence). This CDR3 reads CAWSAGGVQETQYF. The CDR3, as DNA: TGTGCCTGGAGTGCCGGGGGGGTCCAAGAGACCCAGTACTTC.

The chain is built from TRBV4-1 and TRBJ1-1; 10 bases fit TRBD1. Trimming at V came to 3 bases and at J to 4 bases, leaving 8 bases not matched to a gene. Per the germline V gene, CDR1 is MGHRA and CDR2 is YSYEKL. CDR3 size: 16 residues. CDR3 in amino acids: CASSHIGTGDGTEAFF. Written as DNA, the CDR3 is TGCGCCAGCAGCCACATCGGGACAGGGGACGGCACTGAAGCTTTCTTT.

In the case of this clone: The junction differs from germline at one of its ends, possibly a read error. The rearrangement uses TRBV9 and TRBJ2-1, with 7 bases lining up with TRBD2. The CDR3 spans 14 residues. Germline V gene data show CDR1 as SGDLS and CDR2 as YYNGEE. The CDR3 here is CASSNWGDYDEQFF. The CDR3 region has the DNA TGTGCCAGCAGTAACTGGGGGGACTACGATGAGCAGTTCTTC.

The gene calls are TRBV19 and TRBJ2-7; D call uncertain. CDR1 and CDR2 (germline): LNHDA, SQIVND (reference sequence). The CDR3 is made up of 13 amino acids. V dropped 4 bases and J dropped 1 base, with 8 bases sitting between them. For the CDR3, the DNA is TGTGCCAGTAGTAGTCCCCGGTCCTACGAGCAGTACTTC. Its protein is CASSSPRSYEQYF.

The chain links TRBV5-1 to TRBJ2-1; no firm D call. Trimming removed 3 bases from V and 2 bases from J, with 6 bases in between. Germline values: CDR1 SGHRS, CDR2 YFSETQ. The CDR3 extends over 13 amino acids. The CDR3 sequence: CASSSVAYNEQFF. For the CDR3, the DNA is TGCGCCAGCAGCTCGGTAGCCTACAATGAGCAGTTCTTC.

The gene calls are TRBV4-3 and TRBJ2-7; 7 bases line up with TRBD2. V trimming: 4 bases; J trimming: 3 bases; junction bases outside the gene matches: 12. Germline V gives CDR1 LGHNA, CDR2 YSLEER. The CDR3 has 16 amino acids. For the CDR3, the DNA is TGCGCCAGCAGCCCAGAGGGCACTAGCGAATACTACGAGCAGTACTTC. Its protein product is CASSPEGTSEYYEQYF.

This clone was observed a handful of times. The chain joins TRBV19 to TRBJ1-4, with TRBD1 identical over 7 bases. The trim removed 5 bases at V and 5 bases at J, leaving 5 bases unmatched. CDR3 length equals 14 residues. In germline, CDR1 is LNHDA, CDR2 SQIVND (reference sequence). The CDR3 region has the DNA TGTGCCAGTAGTCCCTGGGACAGCAATGAAAAACTGTTTTTT. Translation gives CASSPWDSNEKLFF.

This clone appeared a single time. This rearrangement joins TRBV28 to TRBJ2-5; 7 bases line up with TRBD1. Germline assignment: CDR1 MDHEN and CDR2 SYDVKM. V shed 6 bases, J shed 2 bases, and the junction held 6 bases outside the gene matches. The CDR3 is 14 amino acids. The CDR3 reads CASSPPQGQETQYF. The DNA for the CDR3 is TGTGCCAGCAGCCCCCCACAGGGGCAAGAGACCCAGTACTTC. The full variable domain, with the rest looked up from reference TRBV28 and TRBJ2-5, is DVKVTQSSRYLVKRTGEKVFLECVQDMDHENMFWYRQDPGLGLRLIYFSYDVKMKEKGDIPEGYSVSREKKERFSLILESASTNQTSMYLCASSPPQGQETQYFGPGTRLLVL.

J is TRBJ1-1 and V is TRBV30, with D possibly TRBD1 on 5 matching bases. Germline V CDR1 and CDR2: GTSNPN, SVGIG (reference sequence). V was pared by 2 bases and J by 12 bases, with 16 bases between. The CDR3 is 12 amino acids. The CDR3 loop is CAWSPQGVGTFF. CDR3 in DNA: TGTGCCTGGAGTCCCCAGGGCGTTGGGACTTTCTTT.

This clone was observed once. The rearrangement uses TRBV30 and TRBJ1-2, with TRBD1 as a possible D gene (6 bases). CDR3 length: 14 residues. Germline CDR1 is GTSNPN and CDR2 is SVGIG (reference sequence). V was trimmed by 0 bases and J by 8 bases, leaving 16 bases between them. For the CDR3, the DNA is TGTGCCTGGAGTGTTCGTCGGGGGGCGGGGGGCTACACCTTC. Its protein is CAWSVRRGAGGYTF.

The rearrangement uses TRBV18 and TRBJ2-5; D perhaps matches TRBD1 (6 bases). CDR1 and CDR2 from the germline V gene are KGHSH and LQKENI. The V and J ends lost 6 bases and 5 bases respectively, with 19 bases between them. The CDR3 contains 15 residues. The DNA for the CDR3 is TGTGCCAGCTCGCCTTTGGCAGGGGTACGCGAGACCCAGTACTTC. This codes for CASSPLAGVRETQYF.

In DNA, the CDR3 is TGTGCCAGCTCAAGGGGACAGGGCGACACTGAAGCTTTCTTT. It specifies CASSRGQGDTEAFF. V gene TRBV18 combines with J gene TRBJ1-1; TRBD1 matches at 9 bases. Per the germline V gene, CDR1 is KGHSH and CDR2 is LQKENI. Trimming cost V 5 bases and J 3 bases; bases outside gene matches: 4. CDR3 length: 14 amino acids.

The genes are TRBV19 and TRBJ2-7, with a possible D match to TRBD1 (6 bases). Trimming took off 4 bases at V and 0 bases at J, with 7 bases between the two ends. Germline CDR1 and CDR2: LNHDA and SQIVND (reference sequence). CDR3 length equals 13 residues. CDR3 nucleotide sequence: TGTGCCAGTAGTAACAGGGTCTCCTACGAGCAGTACTTC. It encodes CASSNRVSYEQYF.

This chain joins TRBV7-9 and TRBJ2-6; 10 bases are shared with TRBD1. Germline V gives CDR1 SEHNR, CDR2 FQNEAQ (reference sequence). V was pared by 2 bases and J by 0 bases, with 4 bases of the junction left unmatched. The CDR3 is 18 residues long. CDR3 nucleotides: TGTGCCAGCAGCTTATGGACAGGGGGGACCTCTGGGGCCAACGTCCTGACTTTC. Translating gives CASSLWTGGTSGANVLTF.

This clone was counted only a few times. The chain links TRBV12-5 to TRBJ1-1; D call uncertain. V was trimmed by 5 bases and J by 3 bases, leaving 13 bases between them. This CDR3 has 14 residues. Germline CDR1 is LGHNT and CDR2 is FRNRAP. The chain's CDR3 is CASGPFMGHTEAFF. CDR3 nucleotides: TGTGCTAGTGGTCCGTTCATGGGCCACACTGAAGCTTTCTTT.

This clone has just one count. V gene TRBV25-1 combines with J gene TRBJ1-6; no reliable D call. Trimming removed 1 base at V and 0 bases at J, with 7 bases between. Germline values: CDR1 MGHDK, CDR2 SYGVNS. The CDR3 sequence is 16 residues long. The CDR3 loop reads CASSESGSSYNSPLHF. Written as DNA, the CDR3 is TGTGCCAGCAGTGAATCGGGTAGCTCCTATAATTCACCCCTCCACTTT.

The sample holds a few counts of this clone. CDR3 nucleotide sequence: TGTGCCAGCAGCGCTGGACAGGGAACAAATAATTCACCCCTCCACTTT. It is translated as CASSAGQGTNNSPLHF. The V call is TRBV5-4, the J call TRBJ1-6, with 8 bases aligning to TRBD1. Per the germline V gene, CDR1 is SGHNT and CDR2 is YYREEE (reference sequence). The CDR3 spans 16 residues. With 4 bases clipped from V and 5 bases from J, the junction kept 8 bases outside the gene matches.